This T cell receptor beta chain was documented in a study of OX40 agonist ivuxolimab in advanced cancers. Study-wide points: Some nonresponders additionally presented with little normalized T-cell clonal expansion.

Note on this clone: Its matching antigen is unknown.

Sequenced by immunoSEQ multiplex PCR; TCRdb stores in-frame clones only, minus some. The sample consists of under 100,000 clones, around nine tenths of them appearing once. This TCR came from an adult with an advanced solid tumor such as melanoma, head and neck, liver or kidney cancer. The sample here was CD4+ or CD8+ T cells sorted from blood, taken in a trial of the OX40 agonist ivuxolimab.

The CDR3 region is CASSAPTGRVTEAFF. In DNA, the CDR3 is TGTGCCAGCAGCGCTCCTACAGGGAGGGTCACTGAAGCTTTCTTT. The chain links TRBV9 to TRBJ1-1; maybe TRBD1 (6 bases). The V gene's germline CDR1 is SGDLS and CDR2 YYNGEE. The CDR3 totals 15 residues. The V end was cut by 3 bases, the J end by 4 bases, with 16 bases between.